Reported below is one TCR beta chain. Its specificity is unknown. Germline-derived CDR1 and CDR2 are SGHVS and FNYEAQ. The CDR3 is made up of 15 amino acids. The V and J ends lost 2 bases and 3 bases respectively, with 14 bases between them. The entry originates in a study of T cell responses to AZD1222 COVID-19 vaccine. TCRdb keeps only in-frame clones here, not all; method: immunoSEQ multiplex PCR. The sample consists of roughly 200,000 clones, over 85% of them appearing once. General study points: White British people made up most donors, females outnumbered males, and clonal diversity was possibly underestimated. Spike-specific TCR breadth and depth were elevated following two AZD1222 doses.

The rearrangement uses TRBV7-6 and TRBJ2-7, with D possibly matching TRBD1 (6 bases). Sequencing used peripheral blood, obtained 28 days after the second dose of the MenACWY control vaccine. The source is an adult who received the MenACWY meningococcal vaccine as a control. The CDR3 protein is CASSLSAGDHYEQYF. The CDR3 bases are TGTGCCAGCAGCTTATCGGCAGGGGATCACTACGAGCAGTACTTC.